This TCR beta chain came from a study of type 1 and type 2 diabetes patients. Study-level points and caveats: A median of one highly-expanded CD4+ clone, covering approximately 4% of reads, occurred in type 2 diabetes. Some expanded clones seen only in T1D might occur in additional T2D or control samples.

A note on this clonotype: The target antigen is unknown. A read error may be the cause here, since a much bigger clone is one base away.

The PCR template was genomic DNA. A primer set of 30 forward and 13 reverse primers amplified the CDR3. In TCRdb, the multiplex PCR reads were re-called with MiXCR into one record per CDR3 protein. This table has more than 250,000 distinct CDR3 sequences, over 45% appearing once. The sequenced sample consisted of peripheral blood mononuclear cells (PBMCs). The sequence came from a man aged 18-30 years with type 2 diabetes.

CDR3 coding DNA: TGTGCCAGTAGTACCCTCGACACGTCCTACGAGCAGTGCTTC. As protein: CASSTLDTSYEQCF. The chain uses TRBV19 and TRBJ2-7; D is undetermined. Germline CDR1 is LNHDA and CDR2 is SQIVND (reference sequence). This CDR3 comprises 14 residues.